This entry lists 25 T cell receptor beta chains sequenced from one sample in a study of breast tumors, draining lymph nodes, adjacent tissues. Axillary draining lymph nodes of breast cancer patients supplied the node samples. TCRdb itself ran the multiplex PCR reads through MiXCR, one entry per CDR3 protein. Of 200,000 to 250,000 distinct CDR3 sequences in the sample, less than 40% were seen once. What was sequenced was axillary lymph node tissue. The source of these receptors is a female donor with breast cancer. Some clones in this sample may be carry-over from other donors' samples.

The sample holds a few counts of this clonotype. Possible read error: a much larger clone is one base away. This chain uses TRBV20-1 with TRBJ1-5, with a possible D match to TRBD1 (6 bases). CDR1 DFQATT and CDR2 SNEGSKA come from the germline V gene (reference sequence). The CDR3 runs to 16 residues. CDR3 region: CGARERGAYSNQPQHF. The CDR3 DNA sequence: TGCGGTGCTAGAGAGAGGGGGGCTTATAGCAATCAGCCCCAGCATTTT.

This clonotype came up many times. The chain employs TRBV19 and TRBJ2-5; TRBD1 matches at 7 bases. Germline V gene lookup returns CDR1 LNHDA and CDR2 SQIVND (reference sequence). The CDR3 length is 15 residues. V was pared by 6 bases and J by 3 bases, with 10 bases of the junction left unmatched. The CDR3 spells CASRDRDRAKETQYF. The CDR3 DNA reads TGTGCCAGTAGAGATCGGGACAGAGCCAAAGAGACCCAGTACTTC.

On this clonotype itself: One end of the junction fails to match germline, which may point to a read error. V usage is TRBV19 and J usage is TRBJ2-6; TRBD2 aligns across 9 bases. Germline loops: CDR1 LNHDA, CDR2 SQIVND (reference sequence). The CDR3 is 18 residues long. CDR3 bases: TGTGCCAGTAGTGCGGGGCTAGCGGGGAACTCTGGGGCCAACGTCCCGACTTTC. Protein: CASSAGLAGNSGANVPTF.

This clonotype was recorded many times. The chain links TRBV5-4 to TRBJ2-2, with a weak D call TRBD2 (6 bases). The CDR3 loop spans 16 amino acids. The V and J ends lost 0 bases and 1 base respectively, with 10 bases between them. Germline V CDR1 and CDR2: SGHNT, YYREEE (reference sequence). The CDR3 DNA sequence: TGTGCCAGCAGCTTGGGTGCGGGGCGGAACACCGGGGAGCTGTTTTTT. It codes for CASSLGAGRNTGELFF.

This clonotype was counted many times. The V gene is TRBV11-2, the J gene TRBJ2-5, with 9 positions matching TRBD2. Germline V gene sequence: CDR1 SGHAT, CDR2 FQNNGV. With V trimmed by 7 bases and J by 5 bases, 14 bases remained unmatched. CDR3 length equals 16 residues. The CDR3 loop reads CASTWKASGIGETQYF. In DNA, the CDR3 is TGTGCCAGCACCTGGAAGGCTAGCGGGATTGGTGAGACCCAGTACTTC.

This clonotype has a count of ten or more. The chain combines TRBV5-8 with TRBJ2-1; D is perhaps TRBD1 or TRBD2 (6 bases each). The CDR3 covers 15 residues. Germline CDR1 and CDR2: SGHTS and YDEGEE. Trimming pared 4 bases from V and 5 bases from J, leaving 16 bases between. CDR3 protein: CASSLRGQANNEQFF. The DNA for the CDR3 is TGTGCCAGCAGCCTCCGGGGGCAGGCTAACAATGAGCAGTTCTTC.

This clonotype appeared many times. This sequence joins TRBV20-1 and TRBJ2-3; no definite D call. Germline values: CDR1 DFQATT, CDR2 SNEGSKA (reference sequence). The V and J ends lost 6 bases and 5 bases respectively, with 12 bases between them. The CDR3 is 12 residues long. Written as DNA, the CDR3 is TGCAGTGCCATAACTCAGGTAGATACGCAGTATTTT. This codes for CSAITQVDTQYF.

In this sample, this clonotype turned up many times. The rearrangement links TRBV11-2 to TRBJ2-5; D may correspond to TRBD1 or TRBD2 (6 bases each). Germline lookup yields CDR1 SGHAT and CDR2 FQNNGV. The CDR3 runs to 15 residues. Trimming shortened V by 7 bases and J by 5 bases, and 20 bases separated the two germline ends. DNA of the CDR3: TGTGCCAGCACCCTCCGAGGGGGGCGGTTGGAGACCCAGTACTTC. Translated: CASTLRGGRLETQYF.

The sample holds many counts of this clonotype. This chain uses TRBV28 with TRBJ1-5; unclear D gene. Germline CDR1 MDHEN, CDR2 SYDVKM. V was clipped by 3 bases and J by 8 bases, with 14 bases between them. CDR3 length: 14 amino acids. The CDR3 is CASSFIQTVEPQHF. In DNA, the CDR3 is TGTGCCAGCAGTTTCATACAGACCGTGGAGCCCCAGCATTTT.

The J gene is TRBJ2-5, the V gene TRBV2; D uncertain. Germline CDR1 is SNHLY and CDR2 is FYNNEI. The V end lost 8 bases, the J end lost 2 bases, and 15 bases lay between the germline ends. CDR3 length: 14 residues. In nucleotides, the CDR3 is TGTGCCAGCGGGGTCGTGGGCGCGCAAGAGACCCAGTACTTC. Translation gives CASGVVGAQETQYF.

This clonotype was found many times. The V gene is TRBV15, the J gene TRBJ2-5, with D tentatively TRBD1 (5 bases). Germline lookup yields CDR1 LNHNV and CDR2 YYDKDF (reference sequence). V shed 0 bases and J shed 5 bases, with 10 bases lying between them. The CDR3 consists of 14 residues. The CDR3 is CATSRDPGQETQYF. The CDR3 bases are TGTGCCACCAGCAGAGATCCAGGGCAGGAGACCCAGTACTTC.

This clonotype has at least ten counts. The chain combines TRBV2 with TRBJ1-6; TRBD1 is a possible D gene (6 bases). V lost 6 bases and J lost 9, with 18 bases in between. CDR1 and CDR2 from the germline V gene are SNHLY and FYNNEI. The CDR3 runs to 15 residues. The CDR3 DNA follows: TGTGCCAGCAGACTTGGACAGCGGGATGGTTCACCCCTCCACTTT. This gives the protein CASRLGQRDGSPLHF.

A word on this clonotype: It may be a read error: a sequence one base away is much more abundant. The chain recombines TRBV12-3 or TRBV12-4 with TRBJ2-5, with TRBD2 matching 12 bases. This CDR3 comprises 14 residues. V was pared by 10 bases and J by 3 bases, with 6 bases of the junction left unmatched. The DNA for the CDR3 is TGTGCCACCACGCGACTAGCGGGAGAAGAGACCCAGTACTTC. Amino acids: CATTRLAGEETQYF.

This clonotype has a handful of counts. V is TRBV9 and J is TRBJ2-7, with 7 positions matching TRBD1. CDR1 and CDR2 (germline): SGDLS, YYNGEE. The CDR3 consists of 14 residues. Trimming at V came to 2 bases and at J to 2 bases, leaving 4 bases not matched to a gene. DNA of the CDR3: TGTGCCAGCAGCGTGGGGGACAGAACCTACGAGCAGTACTTC. Translated, it gives CASSVGDRTYEQYF.

This clonotype was counted many times. This chain links TRBV30 with TRBJ2-1; 7 bases fit TRBD1. The CDR3 contains 14 residues. Trimming at V came to 2 bases and at J to 8 bases, leaving 9 bases not matched to a gene. Germline assignment: CDR1 GTSNPN and CDR2 SVGIG (reference sequence). CDR3 residues: CAWSKGAGVDEQFF. The CDR3 bases are TGTGCCTGGAGTAAGGGGGCTGGTGTGGATGAGCAGTTCTTC.

This clonotype was seen many times. CDR3 in DNA: TGTGCCAGCAGCCAGACCGGGACAGGGGGCGAGCATAGATATTTT. This encodes CASSQTGTGGEHRYF. V gene TRBV7-2 combines with J gene TRBJ1-3; 12 nucleotides agree with TRBD1. The junction had 14 bases not matched to a gene; V was cut back by 5 bases and J by 15 bases. Per the germline V gene, CDR1 is SGHTA and CDR2 is FQGNSA. The CDR3 length is 15 residues.

This clonotype occurred many times. CDR3 protein: CSARDTVGGSGSRQFF. In DNA form, the CDR3 reads TGCAGCGCCCGGGACACCGTCGGTGGTAGCGGGAGTAGGCAGTTCTTC. The chain links TRBV29-1 to TRBJ2-1, with 9 bases aligning to TRBD2. The CDR3 is 16 residues long. Germline values: CDR1 SQVTM, CDR2 ANQGSEA. Germline trimming cut 7 bases from V and 12 bases from J; bases unmatched to any gene: 22.

This clonotype was observed a handful of times. Given a much more abundant clone one base away, this may be a read error. Since no conserved phenylalanine or tryptophan closes the CDR3, a read error is the likely cause. The chain recombines TRBV20-1 with TRBJ2-1, with no clear D. From germline, CDR1 is DFQATT and CDR2 SNEGSKA (reference sequence). V lost 6 bases and J 11 bases, leaving 11 bases between the germline ends. This CDR3 comprises 10 residues. The CDR3 loop reads CSAPLKKQFS. For the CDR3, the DNA is TGCAGTGCGCCGCTAAAGAAGCAGTTCTCC.

This clonotype was observed at least ten times. The rearrangement links TRBV2 to TRBJ1-5, with 8 bases identical to TRBD1. Germline CDR1 is SNHLY and CDR2 is FYNNEI. Unmatched junction bases numbered 6, after V lost 9 bases and J lost 8 bases. The CDR3 runs 12 residues. The CDR3 loop reads CASAGGREPQHF. The CDR3 region has the DNA TGTGCCAGTGCAGGGGGCAGAGAGCCCCAGCATTTT.

Many counts were recorded for this clonotype. The chain is built from TRBV2 and TRBJ1-2, with TRBD1 as a possible D gene (5 bases). Germline CDR1 is SNHLY and CDR2 is FYNNEI. CDR3 size: 13 residues. With 6 bases removed from V and 8 bases from J, the gap between germline ends came to 16 bases. The CDR3 bases are TGTGCCAGCAGCGAACCAGGGAACCGCGGCTACACCTTC. It codes for CASSEPGNRGYTF.

This clonotype was observed many times. This chain connects TRBV20-1 to TRBJ2-3; TRBD2 is a possible D gene (5 bases). V was cut by 1 base and J by 2 bases, with 16 bases left in between. The CDR3 length is 16 residues. Germline V gene data show CDR1 as DFQATT and CDR2 as SNEGSKA (reference sequence). Here the CDR3 DNA reads TGCAGTGCTAGAGTAGAATTAGACTACAACACAGATACGCAGTATTTT. Residues: CSARVELDYNTDTQYF.

This chain joins TRBV10-3 and TRBJ2-7, with D possibly TRBD2 on 7 matching bases. V was clipped by 6 bases and J by 3 bases, with 15 bases between them. The CDR3 runs to 14 residues. Looked up from germline, CDR1 is ENHRY and CDR2 is SYGVKD. The CDR3 DNA is TGTGCCATCAGCTCAACAGGGACTAACTACGAGCAGTACTTC. Protein sequence: CAISSTGTNYEQYF.

This clonotype was seen repeatedly, ten times or more. The chain employs TRBV5-1 and TRBJ2-5; 10 bases agree with TRBD2. Losses at the gene ends were 2 bases for V and 5 bases for J; bases not matched to a gene: 6. The CDR3 totals 15 residues. Germline CDR1 is SGHRS and CDR2 is YFSETQ. The CDR3: CASSFLAGAGETQYF. The CDR3 DNA follows: TGCGCCAGCAGCTTTCTAGCGGGAGCCGGGGAGACCCAGTACTTC.

In DNA, the CDR3 is TGTGCCAGCAGCCAGACAGGGACCGAGCAGTACTTC. This translates into CASSQTGTEQYF. This sequence joins TRBV27 and TRBJ2-7; 7 bases are shared with TRBD1. In germline, CDR1 is MNHEY, CDR2 SMNVEV (reference sequence). This CDR3 spans 12 amino acids. V lost 6 bases, J lost 6 bases, and 5 bases stayed unmatched.

A note on this clonotype: Since no conserved phenylalanine or tryptophan closes the CDR3, a read error is the likely cause. Because the CDR3's place on the DNA is in doubt, the DNA is left out and the CDR3 is given as listed by TCRdb. This chain uses TRBV7-3 with TRBJ2-7. The CDR3 has 8 residues if both end residues are counted. From germline, CDR1 is SGHTA and CDR2 FQGTGA. CDR3 loop: CASSLSSY.